This TCR beta chain was sequenced in a study of regulatory T cells in long-lasting Graves disease. Combining iRepertoire HTBI primers with Arm-PCR of CDR3 regions, the authors built TCR beta libraries. TCRdb re-analysed the multiplex PCR reads in MiXCR, keeping a single row per CDR3 protein. Of some 400,000 distinct CDR3 sequences in the sample, 15% are singletons; the top ten hold 16%. Time point here: newly diagnosed GD, antithyroid drugs for less than 3 months. RNA from PBMCs was the source of the TCR library. The study, taken as a whole, reports: Persistent disease was characterized by preferential usage of TRBV28, TRBJ1-2 and TRBJ2-5. The persistent group shared 2,741 public clonotypes, more than the approximately 930 shared by new patients.

The CDR3 length is 12 residues. The V end was cut by 6 bases, the J end by 4 bases, with 9 bases between. Only a few counts were recorded for this clonotype. Its specificity is not known. The same specimen was also included in a second study, on T cells in Graves' hyperthyroidism and ophthalmopathy. That paper adds: Primed by the HTBI set, a first-round RT-PCR was run on the TCR CDR3.

Specimen: peripheral blood mononuclear cells (PBMCs), collected at new diagnosis, from a patient treated with antithyroid drugs. The chain employs TRBV12-3 or TRBV12-4 and TRBJ1-2, with a possible D match to TRBD1 (5 bases). This TCR derives from a woman in her twenties or thirties with Graves disease. The chain's CDR3 is CASSSTVYGYTF. The DNA of the CDR3 is TGTGCCAGCAGCTCGACAGTCTATGGCTACACCTTC.